This T cell receptor (beta chain) is from a study of memory CD4+ T cells and cytomegalovirus serostatus. About the study: This sample comes from healthy Belgian adults, roughly nine CMV seropositive, some 22 seronegative.

Findings and limits, study-wide: About 40% of the roughly 160 known CMV-associated TCRbeta sequences appeared in CD4+ memory. CMV serostatus prediction reached median AUC roughly 0.95, or 0.91 with US-trained model.

In the source study's methods: Out-of-frame sequences were removed, leaving 2 million or so distinct TCRbeta sequences. Sequencing used immunoSEQ multiplex PCR; TCRdb keeps in-frame clones, though not all of them. Clone size and V and J calls were adopted from that table, with D and trimming inferred from the DNA. This table holds tens of thousands of clones, 70% to 80% found once. About this clone: Its specificity is unknown.

CDR1 LNHNV and CDR2 YYDKDF come from the germline V gene (reference sequence). V lost 1 base, J lost 4 bases, and 14 bases lay in between. The CDR3 has 17 residues. Single viable CD3+CD4+CD8-CD45RO+ cells were sorted as the memory CD4+ T cells. The chain employs TRBV15 and TRBJ2-6, with D perhaps TRBD2 (6 bases). This TCR derives from an adult in good health and CMV-seronegative. Sequencing was performed on memory CD4+ T cells from blood. The CDR3 region has the DNA TGTGCCACCAGCAGAGGGTTTGGAGGGTCAGGGGCCAACGTCCTGACTTTC. This sequence encodes CATSRGFGGSGANVLTF.